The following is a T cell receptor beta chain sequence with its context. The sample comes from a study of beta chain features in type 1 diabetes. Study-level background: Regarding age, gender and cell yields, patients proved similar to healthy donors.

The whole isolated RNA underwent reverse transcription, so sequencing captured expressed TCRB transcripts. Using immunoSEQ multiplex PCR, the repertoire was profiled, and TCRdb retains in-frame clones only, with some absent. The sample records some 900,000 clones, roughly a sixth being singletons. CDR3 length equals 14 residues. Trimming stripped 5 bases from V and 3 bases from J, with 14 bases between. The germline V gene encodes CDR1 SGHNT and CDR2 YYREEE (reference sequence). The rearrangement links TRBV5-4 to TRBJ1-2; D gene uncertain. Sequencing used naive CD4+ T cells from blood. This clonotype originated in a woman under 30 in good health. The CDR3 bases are TGTGCCAGCAGACCATGGGGATCCGACTATGGCTACACCTTC. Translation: CASRPWGSDYGYTF. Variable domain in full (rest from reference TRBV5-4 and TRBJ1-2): ETGVTQSPTHLIKTRGQQVTLRCSSQSGHNTVSWYQQALGQGPQFIFQYYREEENGRGNFPPRFSGLQFPNYSSELNVNALELDDSALYLCASRPWGSDYGYTFGSGTRLTVV.